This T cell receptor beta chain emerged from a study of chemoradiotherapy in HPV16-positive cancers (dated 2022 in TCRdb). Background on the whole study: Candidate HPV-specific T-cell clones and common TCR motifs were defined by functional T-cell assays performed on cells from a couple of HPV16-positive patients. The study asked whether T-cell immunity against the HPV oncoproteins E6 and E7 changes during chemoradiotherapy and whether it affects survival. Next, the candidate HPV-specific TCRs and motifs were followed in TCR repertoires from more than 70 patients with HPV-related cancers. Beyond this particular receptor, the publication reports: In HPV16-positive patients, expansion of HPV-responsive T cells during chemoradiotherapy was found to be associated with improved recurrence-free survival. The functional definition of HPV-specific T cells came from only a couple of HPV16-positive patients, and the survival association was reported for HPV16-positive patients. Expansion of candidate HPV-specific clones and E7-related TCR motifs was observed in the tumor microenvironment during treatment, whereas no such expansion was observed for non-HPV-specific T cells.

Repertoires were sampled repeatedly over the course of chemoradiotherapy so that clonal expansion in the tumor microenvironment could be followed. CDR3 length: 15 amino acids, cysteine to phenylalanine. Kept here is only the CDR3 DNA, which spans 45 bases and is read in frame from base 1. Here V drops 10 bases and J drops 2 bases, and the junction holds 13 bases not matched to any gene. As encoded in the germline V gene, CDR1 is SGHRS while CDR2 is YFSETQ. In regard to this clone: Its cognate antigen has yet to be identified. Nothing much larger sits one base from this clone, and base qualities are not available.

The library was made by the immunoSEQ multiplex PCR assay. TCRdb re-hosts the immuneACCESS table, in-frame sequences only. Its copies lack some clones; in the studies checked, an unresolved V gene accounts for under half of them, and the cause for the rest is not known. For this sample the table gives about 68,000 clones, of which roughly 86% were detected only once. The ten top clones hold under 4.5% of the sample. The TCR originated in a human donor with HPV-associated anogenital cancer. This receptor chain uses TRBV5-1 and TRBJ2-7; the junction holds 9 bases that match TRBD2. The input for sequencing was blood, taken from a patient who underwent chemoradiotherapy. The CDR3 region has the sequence CASSGLAGSTYEQYF. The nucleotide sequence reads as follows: TGCGCCTCCAGCGGGCTAGCGGGGTCAACCTACGAGCAGTACTTC.